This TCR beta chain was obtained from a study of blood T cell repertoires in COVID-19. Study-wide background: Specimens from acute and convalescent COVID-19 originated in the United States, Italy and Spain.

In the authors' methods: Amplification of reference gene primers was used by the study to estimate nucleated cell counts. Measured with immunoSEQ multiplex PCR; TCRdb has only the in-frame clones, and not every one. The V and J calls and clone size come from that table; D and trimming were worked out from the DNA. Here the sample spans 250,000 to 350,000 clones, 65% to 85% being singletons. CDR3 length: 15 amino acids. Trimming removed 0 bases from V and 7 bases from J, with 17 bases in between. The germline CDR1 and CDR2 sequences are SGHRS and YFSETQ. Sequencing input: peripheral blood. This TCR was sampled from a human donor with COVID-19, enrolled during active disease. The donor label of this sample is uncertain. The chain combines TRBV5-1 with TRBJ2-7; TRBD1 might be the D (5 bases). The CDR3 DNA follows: TGCGCCAGCAGCTTGGCCGGGCAGGGTCCTTGGGAGCAGTACTTC. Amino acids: CASSLAGQGPWEQYF. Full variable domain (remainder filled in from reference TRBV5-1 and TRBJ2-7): KAGVTQTPRYLIKTRGQQVTLSCSPISGHRSVSWYQQTPGQGLQFLFEYFSETQRNKGNFPGRFSGRQFSNSRSEMNVSTLELGDSALYLCASSLAGQGPWEQYFGPGTRLTVT.